The clone carrying this T cell receptor beta chain was seen only a few times. This entry belongs to a study of blood T cell repertoires in COVID-19. Study details: PBMCs, B-cell-depleted T cells, or T cells were the source of the cDNA or gDNA that made up the material.

V shed 4 bases and J shed 2 bases, with 14 bases lying between them. The CDR3 totals 15 residues. The germline CDR1 and CDR2 sequences are LGHDT and YNNKEL (reference sequence). Assay: immunoSEQ multiplex PCR; the TCRdb copy retains only in-frame clones and omits some. The profile covers under 300,000 clones, with around 84% appearing a single time and approximately 3.5% taken by the ten largest. Input material: peripheral blood. The clonotype was recovered from a woman younger than 35 with acute or convalescent COVID-19. The rearrangement joins TRBV3-1 (or the pseudogene TRBV3-2) to TRBJ2-5, with D possibly being TRBD2 (7 bases). The CDR3, as DNA: TGTGCCAGCAGCCCGGGGGGCTTTTGGCAAGAGACCCAGTACTTC. Encoded protein: CASSPGGFWQETQYF.